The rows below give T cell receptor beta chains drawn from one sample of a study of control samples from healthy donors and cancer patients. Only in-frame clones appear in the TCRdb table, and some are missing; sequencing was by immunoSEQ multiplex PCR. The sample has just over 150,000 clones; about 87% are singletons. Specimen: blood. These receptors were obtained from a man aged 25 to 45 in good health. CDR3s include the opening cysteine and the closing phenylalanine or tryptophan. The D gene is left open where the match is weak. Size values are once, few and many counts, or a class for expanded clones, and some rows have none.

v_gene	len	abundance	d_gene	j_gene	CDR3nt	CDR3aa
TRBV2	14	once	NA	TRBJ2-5	TGTGCCAGCAGTGACCCAGGGTCCCAAGAGACCCAGTACTTC	CASSDPGSQETQYF
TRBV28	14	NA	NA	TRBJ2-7	TGTGCCAGCAGTTCCGTAGGGCCTTCCTACGAGCAGTACTTC	CASSSVGPSYEQYF
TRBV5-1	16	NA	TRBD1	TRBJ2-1	TGCGCCAGCAGCGACCGACAGGGCCTGGGGATAAATGAGCAGTTCTTC	CASSDRQGLGINEQFF
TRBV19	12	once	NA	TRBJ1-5	TGTGCCAGTAGTATAGATCACCAGCCCCAGCATTTT	CASSIDHQPQHF
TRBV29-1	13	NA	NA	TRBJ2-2	TGCAGCGTTGATAAGGGCGCGACCGGGGAGCTGTTTTTT	CSVDKGATGELFF
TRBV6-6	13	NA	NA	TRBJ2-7	TGTGCCAGCACCTTCTTAGGGGCCTACGAGCAGTACTTC	CASTFLGAYEQYF
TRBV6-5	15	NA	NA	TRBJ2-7	TGTGCCAGCAGTTACGGTGACGTGAGCTCCTACGAGCAGTACTTC	CASSYGDVSSYEQYF
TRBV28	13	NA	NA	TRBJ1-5	TGTGCCAGCAGTTTAACAGGGACTCAGCCCCAGCATTTT	CASSLTGTQPQHF
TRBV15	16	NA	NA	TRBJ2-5	TGTGCCACCAGGAGAAAAGGGCTGCCCCCCGGGGAGACCCAGTACTTC	CATRRKGLPPGETQYF
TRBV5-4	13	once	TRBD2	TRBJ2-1	TGTGCCAGCAGCTTTCCGGGGGGCAATGAGCAGTTCTTC	CASSFPGGNEQFF
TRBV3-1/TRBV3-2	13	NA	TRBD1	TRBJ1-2	TGTGCCAGCAGCCAAGAACAGGGGGATGGCTACACCTTC	CASSQEQGDGYTF
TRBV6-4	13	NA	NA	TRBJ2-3	TGTGCCAGCAGTGACTCCATAGGGGTAGAGCAGTATTTT	CASSDSIGVEQYF
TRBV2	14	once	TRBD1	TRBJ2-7	TGTGCCAGCATCTTACAGGGGAGATCTTACGAGCAGTACTTC	CASILQGRSYEQYF
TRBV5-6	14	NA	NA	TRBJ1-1	TGTGCCAGCAGCTGGGCCTCGTTGAACACTGAAGCTTTCTTT	CASSWASLNTEAFF
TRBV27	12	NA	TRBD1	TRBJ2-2	TGTGCCAGCAGTCAGAGGGGGCGGGAGCTGTTTTTT	CASSQRGRELFF
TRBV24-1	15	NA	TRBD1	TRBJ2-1	TGTGCCACGGGTCGGACCGGGACAGGGGGCAATGAGCAGTTCTTC	CATGRTGTGGNEQFF
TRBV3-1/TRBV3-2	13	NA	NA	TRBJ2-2	TGTGCCAGCAGCCCGCAGAAAACCGGGGAGCTGTTTTTT	CASSPQKTGELFF
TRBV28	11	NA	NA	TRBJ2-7	TGTGCCAGCACCTCCCGCTTGGCGCAGTACTTC	CASTSRLAQYF
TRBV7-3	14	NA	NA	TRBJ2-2	TGTGCCAGCAGCAAGACAGCCCAAACCGGGGAGCTGTTTTTT	CASSKTAQTGELFF
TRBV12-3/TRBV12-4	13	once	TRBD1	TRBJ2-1	TGTGCCAGCAGTGGGGACAGATGGAATGAGCAGTTCTTC	CASSGDRWNEQFF
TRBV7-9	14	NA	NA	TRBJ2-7	TGTGCCAGCAGCCCGGGGACGGGCTCCTACGAGCAGTACTTC	CASSPGTGSYEQYF
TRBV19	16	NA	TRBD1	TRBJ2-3	TGTGCCAGTAGTAGCCGCCTGACAGGGGGAGGGGATACGCAGTATTTT	CASSSRLTGGGDTQYF
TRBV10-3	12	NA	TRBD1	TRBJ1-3	TGTGCCATTGGACAGGCGGGAAACACCATATATTTT	CAIGQAGNTIYF
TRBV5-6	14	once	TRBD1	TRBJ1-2	TGTGCCAGCAGCTTCTCTGACAGGGTCTATGGCTACACCTTC	CASSFSDRVYGYTF
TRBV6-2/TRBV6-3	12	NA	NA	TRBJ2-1	TGTGCCAGCAGTTACAGTCGAGGTGAGCAGTTCTTC	CASSYSRGEQFF
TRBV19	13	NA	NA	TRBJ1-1	TGTGCCTCTGGACGGGTAATGAACACTGAAGCTTTCTTT	CASGRVMNTEAFF
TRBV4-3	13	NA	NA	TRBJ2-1	TGCGCCAGCAGCCAAGGGCGAGTGACTGAGCAGTTCTTC	CASSQGRVTEQFF
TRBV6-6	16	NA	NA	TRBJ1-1	TGTGCCAGCAGCCGATCCTTTACAGGAAGAAGTTGGGAAGCTTTCTTT	CASSRSFTGRSWEAFF
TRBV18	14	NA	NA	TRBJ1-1	TGTGCCAGCTCACCCGACAGAATGAACACTGAAGCTTTCTTT	CASSPDRMNTEAFF
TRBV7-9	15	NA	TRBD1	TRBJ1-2	TGTGCCAGCAGCTCGGATCGGACAGGCCCTTGGGGCTACACCTTC	CASSSDRTGPWGYTF
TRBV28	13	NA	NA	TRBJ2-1	TGTGCCAGCAGTTTAGGGAACTACAATGAGCAGTTCTTC	CASSLGNYNEQFF
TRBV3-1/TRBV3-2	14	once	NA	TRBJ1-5	TGTGCCAGCAGCCAAGTCTTTAGCAATCAGCCCCAGCATTTT	CASSQVFSNQPQHF
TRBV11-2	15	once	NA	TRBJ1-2	TGTGCCAGCAGCTTAGACCCCAGGGGTTGGCATGGCTACACCTTC	CASSLDPRGWHGYTF
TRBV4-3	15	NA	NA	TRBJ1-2	TGCGCCAGCAGCCAAGATCTGAGCAGGGCCTATGGCTACACCTTC	CASSQDLSRAYGYTF
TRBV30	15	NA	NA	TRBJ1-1	TGTGCCTGGAGCACTCAATTCGGATTTGGGACTGAAGCTTTCTTT	CAWSTQFGFGTEAFF
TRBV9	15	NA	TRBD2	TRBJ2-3	TGTGCCAGCAGCACCGGACTAGCGGGGACAGATACGCAGTATTTT	CASSTGLAGTDTQYF
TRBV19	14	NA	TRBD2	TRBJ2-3	TGTGCCAGTGATCCTAGCGGGAGAGTAGATACGCAGTATTTT	CASDPSGRVDTQYF
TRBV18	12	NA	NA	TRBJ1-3	TGTGCCAGCTCAACGGAAAGAAACACCATATATTTT	CASSTERNTIYF
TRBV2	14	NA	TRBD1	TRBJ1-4	TGTGCCAGCAGTCTGGACAGGGGGGATGAAAAACTGTTTTTT	CASSLDRGDEKLFF
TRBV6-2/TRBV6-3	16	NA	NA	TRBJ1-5	TGTGCCAGCAGTTACCCGAGACGCAGGTCCTATCAGCCCCAGCATTTT	CASSYPRRRSYQPQHF
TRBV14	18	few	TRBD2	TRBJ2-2	TGTGCCAGCAGCCAAGATTGGGGACTAGCGTCGATAACCGGGGAGCTGTTTTTT	CASSQDWGLASITGELFF
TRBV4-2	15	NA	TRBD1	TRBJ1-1	TGTGCCAGCAGCCAAGAGGGGACAGGGGTCACTGAAGCTTTCTTT	CASSQEGTGVTEAFF
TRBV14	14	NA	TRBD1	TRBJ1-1	TGTGCCAGCAGCATTACAGGGGGGAGCACTGAAGCTTTCTTT	CASSITGGSTEAFF
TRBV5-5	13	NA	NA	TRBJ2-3	TGTGCCAGCAGCTTGATCGTCACAGATACGCAGTATTTT	CASSLIVTDTQYF
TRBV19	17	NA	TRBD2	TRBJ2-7	TGTGCCAGTAGTCTGGCCCACCAGCGGGGGAGCTCCTACGAGCAGTACTTC	CASSLAHQRGSSYEQYF
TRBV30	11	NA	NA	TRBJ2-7	TGTGCCTGGGGTAGGAGTTTCGAGCAGTACTTC	CAWGRSFEQYF
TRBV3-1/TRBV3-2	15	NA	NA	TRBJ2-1	TGTGCCAGCAGTTACAGGGTTGAGCGGAAGAATGAGCAGTTCTTC	CASSYRVERKNEQFF
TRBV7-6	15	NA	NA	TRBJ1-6	TGTGCCAGCAGCTTAGATCAGGGAGGCAATTCACCCCTCCACTTT	CASSLDQGGNSPLHF
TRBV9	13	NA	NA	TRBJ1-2	TGTGCCAGCAGCGTAGGGAGGGAGGGTGGCTACACCTTC	CASSVGREGGYTF
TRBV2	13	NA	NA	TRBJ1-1	TGTGCCAGCACTCTAGGCAGGGTGCCTGAAGCTTTCTTT	CASTLGRVPEAFF
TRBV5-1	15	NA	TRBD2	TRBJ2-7	TGCGCCAGCAGCTTGGAGCCGGGGGGCTCCTACGAGCAGTACTTC	CASSLEPGGSYEQYF
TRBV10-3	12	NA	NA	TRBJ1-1	TGTGCCACCAACGCCGGGGGGTCGGAAACTTTCTTT	CATNAGGSETFF
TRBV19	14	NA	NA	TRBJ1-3	TGTGCCAGTAGGTTCGTCCCCTCTGGAAACACCATATATTTT	CASRFVPSGNTIYF
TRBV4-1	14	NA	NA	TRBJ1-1	TGCGCCAGCAGCTTCCGGGACAAGAACACTGAAGCTTTCTTT	CASSFRDKNTEAFF
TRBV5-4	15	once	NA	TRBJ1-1	TGTGCCAGCAGCGCTTGGAGGGCACTGAACACTGAAGCTTTCTTT	CASSAWRALNTEAFF
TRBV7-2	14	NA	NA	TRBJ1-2	TGTGCCAGCAGCTTAGGGCCGGGCCTGGATGGCTACACCTTC	CASSLGPGLDGYTF
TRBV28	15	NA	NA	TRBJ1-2	TGTGCCAGCGCTTCCTCCCGGGGAGGAAGCTATGGCTACACCTTC	CASASSRGGSYGYTF
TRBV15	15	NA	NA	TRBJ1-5	TGTGCCACCAGCAGAGATTCGGGCGGAGATCAGCCCCAGCATTTT	CATSRDSGGDQPQHF
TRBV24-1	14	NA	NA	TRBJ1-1	TGTGCCACCAGTGATCCCCCGGGGAACACTGAAGCTTTCTTT	CATSDPPGNTEAFF